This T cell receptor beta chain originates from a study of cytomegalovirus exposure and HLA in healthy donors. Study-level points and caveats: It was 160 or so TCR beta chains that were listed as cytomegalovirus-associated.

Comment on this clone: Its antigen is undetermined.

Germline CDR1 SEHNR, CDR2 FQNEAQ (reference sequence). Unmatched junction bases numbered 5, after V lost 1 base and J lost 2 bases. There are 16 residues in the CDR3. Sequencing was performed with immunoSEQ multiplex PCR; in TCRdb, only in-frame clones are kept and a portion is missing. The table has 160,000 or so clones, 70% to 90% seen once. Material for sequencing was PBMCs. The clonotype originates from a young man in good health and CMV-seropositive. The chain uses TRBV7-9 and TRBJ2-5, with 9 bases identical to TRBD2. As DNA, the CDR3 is TGTGCCAGCAGCTTAGGGGTCAGCGGGGGGCAAGAGACCCAGTACTTC. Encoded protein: CASSLGVSGGQETQYF.